Described below is a single TCR beta chain sequence and its context. No cognate antigen has been identified for it. Base qualities are not recorded, but no much larger clone differs from it by a single base. The data belong to a study of blood T cell repertoires in COVID-19 (dated by TCRdb to about 2020). Turning to the overall study: The collaborator samples originated in the United States, Italy and Spain and spanned the acute and convalescent phases of COVID-19. Where available, HLA class I and class II types were taken from metadata supplied by the sample provider and were not determined by assay-based typing. The material from the prospective study consisted of cDNA or gDNA derived from T cells, B-cell-depleted T cells, or PBMCs. Deeply sampled blood TCRbeta repertoires from subjects exposed to, actively infected with, or recovered from COVID-19 were included in the dataset. A de-identified subject ID, COVID-19 status, age in years and sex were almost always included in the sample metadata. The repertoires were made available in a free public database intended to serve as a resource for research on the immune response to SARS-CoV-2. Samples were obtained from the ongoing ImmuneRACE study (first 160 participants) and from 1,000 to 1,500 subjects provided by 6 global collaborators.

Each collaborating institution followed its own protocols to collect whole blood in K2EDTA tubes. Collaborator samples were shipped for TCRbeta analysis as frozen whole blood, isolated PBMCs, or DNA extracted from either sample type. The immunoSEQ Assay, a bias-controlled multiplex PCR, was used to amplify TCRbeta CDR3 regions from genomic DNA. For the original study's pipeline: The number of nucleated cells in each sample was estimated by amplification of reference gene primers within the assay. To quantify the absolute abundance of each unique TCRbeta CDR3 rearrangement, sequence reads were collapsed and filtered. For each sample, productive Simpson clonality was calculated by taking the square root of Simpson's diversity index across productive rearrangements. The source is immuneACCESS, and TCRdb retained only in-frame sequences with V and J called. Part of the clones is not carried over; for the studies checked, unresolved V genes explain less than half of this, and the remainder is unexplained. V and J calls and clone size follow that table, whereas D and trimming were derived from the DNA. The sample records about 300,000 clones, about 85% of which are singletons. The ten biggest clones cover 13% of the sample.

Taken from cysteine to phenylalanine, the CDR3 has 14 residues. The retained sequence is limited to the CDR3, 42 bases, with the frame set at the first base. In the germline V gene, CDR1 corresponds to SGHVS and CDR2 to FNYEAQ. V is pared back by 5 bases and J by 10 bases, with 18 bases lying between the germline termini. On the study overall, not on this receptor specifically: The amount of clinical and demographic metadata varied by source and participant and was provided uncurated.

The receptor was isolated from a human donor in a cohort sampled during active COVID-19. The sequencing input was peripheral blood. The V and J segments used are TRBV7-6 and TRBJ2-1; there is no confident call for the D gene. The CDR3: CASSPRLLKQEQFF. The sequence in DNA is TGTGCCAGCAGCCCAAGACTCCTTAAGCAGGAGCAGTTCTTC.